This TCR beta chain was sequenced for a study of human T cells and chemical hapten exposure. This clonotype was counted many times. One entry per CDR3 protein, called by TCRdb with MiXCR from the RACE reads. This sample carries 100,000 or so distinct CDR3 sequences, 7.5% to 10% of them seen once, and the ten largest clones take approximately 2%. Time point denoted: patch test 2, 6 weeks after DPC sensitization. Stated treatment: therapeutic diphenylcyclopropenone sensitization with weekly scalp DPC. Trimming shortened V by 1 base and J by 8 bases, and 11 bases separated the two germline ends. The CDR3 covers 12 residues. Germline values: CDR1 GTSNPN, CDR2 SVGIG (reference sequence).

Sample: whole blood, taken in connection with sensitization to the hapten diphenylcyclopropenone (DPC). The chain links TRBV30 to TRBJ1-2; D remains ambiguous. This TCR came from a woman in her thirties or forties with alopecia areata. Some clones in this sample may be carry-over from other donors' samples. CDR3 coding DNA: TGTGCCTGGAGTGCTGGGCAGAGAGGCTACACCTTC. Translated, it gives CAWSAGQRGYTF.